The clone carrying this T cell receptor beta chain was recorded a few times. Its target is unknown. The entry originates in a study of T cell repertoires in cytomegalovirus infection. Turning to the study itself: It was the public TCR beta signatures that indicated both CMV infection and matching HLA type. The study, taken as a whole, reports: Clonotype analysis showed dominance of the ex vivo response by HLA-C-restricted CMV-specific TCR beta clonotypes. Identification of carriers of CMV plus the relevant HLA was achieved through cumulative public TCR beta family frequency.

From the reads, TCRdb called clonotypes with MiXCR, one entry per CDR3 protein. Altogether hundreds of thousands of distinct CDR3 sequences are present, 17% being singletons, with the ten largest covering around 13%. CDR1 and CDR2 from the germline V gene are SGDLS and YYNGEE. V was shortened by 0 bases and J by 6 bases, with 10 bases between the two germline ends. The CDR3 loop spans 14 amino acids. The origin of this receptor is a human donor in good health (CMV status not recorded). Some clones in this sample may be carry-over from other donors' samples. Sequencing was done on a sample of PBMCs. The gene calls are TRBV9 and TRBJ1-5, with D possibly matching TRBD1 (5 bases). As DNA, the CDR3 is TGTGCCAGCAGCGTAGGTCTGGGGACTCAGCCCCAGCATTTT. Its translation is CASSVGLGTQPQHF.